Detailed here is one T cell receptor beta chain. This receptor's antigen is unknown. Per-base qualities were not stored, and no clone one base away is much larger. Libraries were prepared through 5' RACE. The instrument was a NextSeq 500. The TCR library protocol attached unique molecular identifiers to individual cDNA molecules to correct for sequencing error and PCR bias. Sequencing covered both TCR alpha and beta chains, and within each sample the abundances of alpha and beta sequences were tightly co-correlated. The published analysis was carried out like this. Decombinator V4 was used to perform V gene, J gene and CDR3 annotation of TCR sequences. Expanded TCRs were defined as changing significantly between any two time points under a Poisson model with p below 0.0001. TCR abundances were normalised to the total number of TCRs sequenced per sample and expressed as counts per million. MAIT TCRs were defined by TRAV1-2 paired with TRAJ12, TRAJ20 or TRAJ33, and iNKT TCRs by TRAV10 paired with TRAJ18. VDJdb, accessed 1 November 2021, was searched for CMV, EBV and SARS-CoV-2 annotated TCRs, with TCRs annotated for multiple antigens excluded. TCRdb reworked the public reads: Q25 trimming with fastp, MiXCR clone assembly, productive beta chains retained. Rows matching on CDR3 protein sequence are summarized as one entry with the most common DNA and genes. None of the V and J calls come from the authors' own analysis; TCRdb made them. The sample contains tens of thousands of distinct CDR3 sequences, about 10% of them found a single time. Around 8% of the sample is held by the ten biggest clonotypes.

The study was a case-control design nested within a healthcare worker cohort in London, UK, with weekly nasopharyngeal swab PCR tests and blood sampling. Healthcare workers were enrolled in the week of the UK lockdown, from 23 to 31 March 2020, and were followed every week for up to roughly 16 weeks. The entry originates in a study of early T cells in non-severe SARS-CoV-2 infection (dated by TCRdb to the early 2020s). Context from the whole study: TCR sequencing used bulk RNA from unsorted whole blood, so alpha and beta chains could not be paired. The research as a whole found: VDJdb matching was skewed toward anti-spike CD8 responses and likely underestimated virus-specific expansions, missing private and CD4 specificities.

There are 11 amino acids in the CDR3, from cysteine to phenylalanine inclusive. The retained sequence is limited to the CDR3, 33 bases, with the frame set at the first base. V is pared back by 3 bases and J by 4 bases, with 3 bases lying between the germline termini. CDR1 and CDR2 are drawn from the germline V gene (reference sequence): LGHDT, YNNKEL. Sequencing was performed on whole blood, taken at baseline. The origin of this receptor is an adult who was a healthcare worker with PCR-confirmed SARS-CoV-2 infection or an uninfected control (not recorded which). The chain joins TRBV3-1 to TRBJ1-1, with an unclear D gene assignment. The sequenced DNA is TGTGCCAGCAGCCAGGCCACTGAAGCTTTCTTT. It translates as CASSQATEAFF.